One T cell receptor (beta chain) is described in this entry. The target antigen is unknown. This specimen belongs to a study of T cell repertoires in cytomegalovirus infection. Study-level background: Public TCR beta signatures provided an indication of both CMV infection and a matching HLA type.

Points from the study as a whole: HLA-C-restricted TCR beta clonotypes specific for CMV led the ex vivo response.

The CDR3 spans 15 residues. Trimming stripped 5 bases from V and 3 bases from J, with 14 bases between. CDR1 and CDR2 from the germline V gene are SEHNR and FQNEAQ (reference sequence). TCRdb redid the calling of the reads with MiXCR, one entry per CDR3 protein. The table shows roughly 860,000 distinct CDR3 sequences, with roughly 33% occurring only once. The rearrangement uses TRBV7-9 and TRBJ2-1, with D perhaps TRBD2 (6 bases). The source was cultured CD8+ T cells from PBMCs, collected from culture after CMV antigen stimulation. This sequence originates from a human donor in good health (CMV status not recorded). Some clones in this sample may be carry-over from other donors' samples. In DNA, the CDR3 is TGTGCCAGCAGCCGACAGTATAGCGGCTACAATGAGCAGTTCTTC. Protein: CASSRQYSGYNEQFF.